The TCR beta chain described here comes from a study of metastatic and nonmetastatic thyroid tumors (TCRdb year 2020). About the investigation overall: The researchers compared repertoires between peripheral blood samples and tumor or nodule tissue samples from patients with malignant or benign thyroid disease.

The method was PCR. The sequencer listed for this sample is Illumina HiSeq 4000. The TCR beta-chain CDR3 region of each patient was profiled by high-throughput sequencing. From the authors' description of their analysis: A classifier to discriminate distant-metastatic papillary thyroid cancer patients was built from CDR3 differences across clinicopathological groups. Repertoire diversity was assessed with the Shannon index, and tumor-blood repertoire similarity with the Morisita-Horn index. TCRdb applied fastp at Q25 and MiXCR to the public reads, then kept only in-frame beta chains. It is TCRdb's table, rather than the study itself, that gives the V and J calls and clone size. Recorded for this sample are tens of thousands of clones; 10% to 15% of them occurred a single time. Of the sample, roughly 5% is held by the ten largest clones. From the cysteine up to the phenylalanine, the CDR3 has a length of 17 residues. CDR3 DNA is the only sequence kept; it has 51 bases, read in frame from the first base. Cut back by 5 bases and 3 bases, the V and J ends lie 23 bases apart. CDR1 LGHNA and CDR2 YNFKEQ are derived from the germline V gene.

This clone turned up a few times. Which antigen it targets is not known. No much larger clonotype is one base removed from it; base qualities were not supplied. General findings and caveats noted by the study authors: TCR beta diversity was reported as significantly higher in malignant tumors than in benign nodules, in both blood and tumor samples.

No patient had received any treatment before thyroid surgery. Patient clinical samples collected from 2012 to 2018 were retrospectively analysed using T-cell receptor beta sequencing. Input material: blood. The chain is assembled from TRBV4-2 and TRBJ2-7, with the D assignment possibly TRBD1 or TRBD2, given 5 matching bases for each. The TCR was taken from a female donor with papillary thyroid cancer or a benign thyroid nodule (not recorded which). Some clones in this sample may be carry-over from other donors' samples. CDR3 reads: CASSTLGESGHFYEQYF. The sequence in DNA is TGTGCCAGCAGCACACTGGGGGAATCGGGGCACTTCTACGAGCAGTACTTC.